This T cell receptor beta chain was sequenced during a study of cytomegalovirus exposure and HLA in healthy donors (dated 2017 in TCRdb). About the investigation overall: In an earlier analysis of about 560 of the donors, around 290 Gb of sequence data and 90 million to 130 million unique TCR beta sequences from about 180 million T cells were reported. About 300 gigabases of sequencing data and 78 million or so unique TCR sequences were included in an early release covering about 620 HLA-typed donors. Among the roughly 400 genotyped donors, approximately 77% belonged to the genetic ancestry cluster associated with self-reported Caucasian donors. The aim of the study was to test whether cataloging public T cell receptors could identify signatures of past pathogen exposure. Using immunosequencing, the study profiled T cell repertoires from 640 or so subjects and related those repertoires to cytomegalovirus serostatus. Besides the first cohort of under 700 subjects, a separate validation cohort made up of about 120 different subjects was used. The study combined high-throughput TCR immunosequencing, statistical association of individual TCRs with disease status, and machine learning to predict cytomegalovirus infection status. A later analysis re-analyzed previously published TCR beta repertoires from roughly 600 donors and added high-resolution HLA genotyping to study TCR occurrence patterns. Rather than drawing on any new phenotypic data, the later analysis identified candidate immune exposures from TCR beta sequences and the way those sequences occurred across donors. An earlier analysis of about 600 of the donors used high-throughput TCR beta sequencing to judge whether each TCR beta V gene segment behaved as functional or pseudogenic. Donor age, sex, ethnicity and CMV serostatus were compiled alongside the repertoire data. A later genetic analysis took genome-wide SNP genotypes for about 55% of the roughly 670 donors and used that subset as a discovery cohort. Every discovery cohort repertoire had been produced on one sequencing platform. HLA typing included class I and class II loci at four-digit resolution. Typing coverage differed by locus: A, B, C, DRB1 and DQB1 were typed in about 620-630 donors, DQA1 in 522, DPA1 in 606, and DPB1 in just under 480. Because of strong linkage in the cohort, 4 to 6 DR-DQ haplotypes were treated as single units for association and clustering. On average, around 240,000 unique TCR beta nucleotide sequences were sequenced per donor among some 430 genotyped donors of the cohort, with 15% to 20% of those sequences being non-productive. Study-wide conclusions, independent of this receptor: The classifier was reported to diagnose cytomegalovirus status with high specificity and sensitivity in both the original and validation cohorts. Sequencing depth was assumed to be roughly uniform across donors in the presence/absence analyses, though that assumption may not hold. A later genetic analysis associated a missense DCLRE1C variant with V-gene and J-gene trimming of TCR beta chains, and an independent cohort replicated the association. The 87-base-pair reads could not distinguish some IMGT-functional V segments, including TRBV6-2 and TRBV6-3, so those segments were excluded. A later analysis found that HLA-associated TCR beta chains were more clonally expanded and had lower generation probabilities than equally common non-associated chains. CMV serostatus was the only immune exposure information available for the cohort. Because HLA typing was unavailable for some donors at each locus, only the typed subset was used in association tests. According to a later analysis, parvovirus B19, influenza, CMV and Epstein-Barr virus appeared linked to several top co-occurrence clusters. The earlier analysis of fewer than 750 of the donors excluded approximately 17 rarely observed V segments, including chromosome 9 orphons, because counts were too low. Linkage disequilibrium might explain the correlated functional status among segregating V segments, but an unknown experimental factor could not be ruled out. Strong co-occurrence of HLA alleles, especially DR and DQ, made assigning TCR associations to individual alleles difficult. A total of 150 to 200 TCR beta chains were listed by the study as associated with cytomegalovirus. A cluster of highly shared sequence variants was judged likely to represent a technical artifact of the sequencing pipeline. A few of the identified cytomegalovirus-associated TCR beta chains were confirmed in vitro to be specific for cytomegalovirus antigens. In a later analysis, the rate of TCR association differed among HLA loci, with DRB1 alleles having the most associated TCRs and HLA-C alleles having the fewest. According to the authors, the approach could potentially be generalized to other disease states and immunological phenotypes. In a later analysis, about 16,000 TCR beta sequences were associated with specific HLA alleles at a false discovery rate of 0.05. A further reported finding was that TCR beta sequences accurately predicted the HLA-A and HLA-B alleles for most subjects in the first cohort. Most TCR sequences were observed very rarely across donors, whereas some public TCRs were present in many individuals. According to a later analysis, most CMV-associated TCR beta chains appeared to be HLA-restricted, and the HLA associations seemed to be driven largely by CMV exposure. Only TCR beta chains were sequenced in this cohort, and the absence of alpha or paired-chain data limited detectable features. A later genetic analysis reported fewer N-insertions in productive TCRs among donors in an Asian-associated ancestry cluster than the approximately 670-donor mean. In an earlier analysis of approximately 590 of the donors, most TCR beta V segments were observed in productive rearrangements about 90% or about 30% of the time, broadly matching IMGT annotations.

On this clone: Its antigen remains undetermined. The input lacks base qualities; no much larger clone sits a single base away.

Trimming takes 7 bases off V and 2 bases off J; junction bases not matched to a gene: 10. From the cysteine up to the phenylalanine, the CDR3 has a length of 15 residues. CDR3 DNA is the only sequence kept; it has 45 bases, read in frame from the first base. From the germline V gene, CDR1 is SQVTM and CDR2 is ANQGSEA. The method was the immunoSEQ multiplex PCR assay. The multiplex PCR relied on a mix of 60 forward primers for TCR Vbeta segments and 13 reverse primers for TCR Jbeta segments. A multiplex PCR assay on genomic DNA amplified the CDR3 region of rearranged TCR beta genes. Amplified TCR beta libraries were sequenced as 87-base-pair reads on the Illumina HiSeq System. Regarding the original processing steps: In a later analysis, tens of millions of unique TCR beta chains were counted across the 650 to 700 repertoires, and roughly 11 million of these chains were shared by at least two donors. Raw reads were error-corrected and collapsed into unique sequences with a nearest-neighbor algorithm that merged closely related sequences to remove PCR and sequencing errors. V, D and J gene segments were assigned by aligning CDR3 sequences to IMGT reference sequences. For a sequence to be retained, at least a six-nucleotide match to both a V gene segment and a J gene segment was required. A rearrangement counted as productive if the CDR3 had no stop codons and remained in frame with V and J, and every other rearrangement counted as non-productive. CDR3 was defined according to IMGT convention as the region running from the second conserved V-encoded cysteine to the conserved J-encoded phenylalanine. In an earlier analysis of approximately 590 of the donors, sequences lacking an unambiguous match to a single V gene segment were excluded. An earlier analysis of approximately 590 of the donors classified V segments as functional when productive rearrangements were above 56.7% and as segregating when the standard deviation between donors was above 5%. To diagnose cytomegalovirus status from the catalog of TCR beta chain sequences, a statistical classification framework was built. V and J gene assignment, in a later analysis, came from comparing TCR nucleotide sequences with IMGT/GENE-DB human TR gene sequences. The TCRdist pipeline was used in a later analysis to assign CDR3 sequences and most-parsimonious VDJ recombination scenarios. A later analysis defined each TCR beta chain by its CDR3 amino acid sequence plus V-gene family, and excluded reads lacking a unique V-gene family. A later analysis removed several hundred highly shared, low-generation-probability nucleotide sequences to deal with suspected cross-contamination and a sequencing artifact. For each public chain, a later analysis derived a clonal expansion index from normalized ranks of inferred template counts within each repertoire. In a later analysis, generation probabilities were computed using a VDJ recombination model fitted to out-of-frame rearrangements, and the results were checked against IGoR. In a later analysis, hypergeometric tests were used to score TCR-TCR, TCR-HLA and TCR-CMV co-occurrence, with a repertoire-size bias correction applied to TCR pairs. A later analysis estimated false discovery rates by permuting HLA or CMV assignments 20 times. In a later analysis, co-occurring TCRs were grouped using DBSCAN, with TCRdist sequence similarity added in when clustering inside HLA-allele-positive subsets. Repertoires with fewer than 30,000 or more than 120,000 public chains, plus five repertoires with anomalous nucleotide sharing, were excluded from co-occurrence clustering. This immuneACCESS table, as held by TCRdb, lists in-frame sequences with V and J called but not all clones. Of the missing ones, under half trace to an unresolved V gene in checked studies; the others have no known cause. V and J calls and clone size are given by that table; D and trimming were obtained from the DNA. The sample records fewer than 200,000 clones, roughly four fifths of which are singletons. Jointly, the top ten make up 1.5% to 2% of the sample.

The cohort was made up of approximately 670 healthy bone marrow donors. Cohort members were all nominally healthy when sampled, although unrecorded immune exposures were likely present. The donor tested CMV seronegative, placing the donor among the 350 to 400 seronegative members of the cohort. A peripheral blood sample was collected from each donor, and TCR beta sequencing was performed on peripheral blood mononuclear cells. The Qiagen DNeasy Blood Extraction Kit was used to extract genomic DNA from the blood cell samples. The V and J segments used are TRBV29-1 and TRBJ1-3, with TRBD1 matching 8 junction bases. This clonotype was sampled from a woman in her late teens or twenties in good health and CMV-seronegative. The sequencing sample was made of PBMCs. For the CDR3, the sequence is CSAQQGASPGNTIYF. The nucleotide sequence reads as follows: TGCAGCGCTCAGCAGGGGGCGAGCCCTGGAAACACCATATATTTT.